This TCR beta chain originates from a study of blood T cell repertoires in COVID-19. Across the whole study: Samples came from the United States, Italy and Spain, spanning acute and convalescent COVID-19. Sources were T cells, B-cell-depleted T cells, or PBMCs; the material itself was cDNA or gDNA.

Trimming cost V 2 bases and J 6 bases, with 17 bases left between them. The CDR3 consists of 14 residues. From germline, CDR1 is GTSNPN and CDR2 SVGIG (reference sequence). Profiling relied on immunoSEQ multiplex PCR, and the TCRdb table lists in-frame clones only, not all of them. Here the sample spans fewer than 200,000 clones, around four fifths being singletons. Sequenced material: peripheral blood. This TCR came from a woman between 65 and 79 years old with COVID-19, enrolled during active disease. The chain couples TRBV30 to TRBJ2-7; D uncertain. The chain's CDR3 is CAWSPGIRTGEQYF. The CDR3 DNA reads as TGTGCCTGGAGTCCCGGTATACGTACGGGCGAGCAGTACTTC.